The 19 T cell receptor beta chains in this list originate from one sample, sequenced in a study of blood T cell repertoires in COVID-19. Profiled with immunoSEQ multiplex PCR; TCRdb holds only in-frame clones, not every one. This table holds 350,000 or so clones, approximately 89% found once. Sequencing used peripheral blood. The source is a woman in her sixties or seventies with COVID-19, enrolled during active disease.

The gene calls are TRBV2 and TRBJ1-4; 7 bases agree with TRBD1. The V gene end was trimmed by 6 bases and the J gene end by 8 bases; junction bases not matched to a gene: 9. Per germline, CDR1 SNHLY and CDR2 FYNNEI. CDR3 length: 14 amino acids. The CDR3 protein is CASSRTGLREKLFF. DNA for the CDR3: TGTGCCAGCAGCCGGACAGGACTGCGGGAAAAACTGTTTTTT.

This chain uses TRBV7-9 with TRBJ2-2; TRBD2 is a possible D gene (6 bases). The length of the CDR3 is 16 residues. Germline values: CDR1 SEHNR, CDR2 FQNEAQ (reference sequence). Deletions cut 5 bases from V and 4 bases from J, with 17 bases between. The CDR3 DNA is TGTGCCAGCAGCCCCGGAGGTCTGGGGGGCACCGGGGAGCTGTTTTTT. Translated, it gives CASSPGGLGGTGELFF.

The V gene is TRBV5-1, the J gene TRBJ2-1; 7 bases align to TRBD2. CDR1 is SGHRS, CDR2 YFSETQ, per germline. The ends lost 4 bases at V and 6 bases at J; junction bases unmatched: 10. The CDR3 consists of 15 residues. In DNA form, the CDR3 reads TGCGCCAGCAGCCTCCCGGGATCGGGGGGCAATGAGCAGTTCTTC. Translating gives CASSLPGSGGNEQFF.

This clone was recorded a few times. A read error may account for a junction end that differs from germline. The CDR3, as DNA: TGTGCCAGCAGCGAAGGGGGGAGGGGTCTATTGACTGAAGCTTTCTTT. It is translated as CASSEGGRGLLTEAFF. This chain links TRBV6-1 with TRBJ1-1, with D perhaps TRBD1 (6 bases). The CDR3 length is 16 residues. In germline, CDR1 is MNHNS, CDR2 SASEGT.

CDR3 sequence (DNA): TGTGCCAGCAGCACGGACAGGGGGCGCGGTCAGCCCCAGCATTTT. Its protein is CASSTDRGRGQPQHF. V gene TRBV7-9 combines with J gene TRBJ1-5; 11 bases are shared with TRBD1. Looked up from germline, CDR1 is SEHNR and CDR2 is FQNEAQ (reference sequence). CDR3 length: 15 residues. V was pared by 5 bases and J by 6 bases, with 6 bases of the junction left unmatched.

The rearrangement uses TRBV30 and TRBJ1-2, with 7 bases aligning to TRBD1. J lost 0 bases, V lost 1 base, and 2 bases had no gene match. This CDR3 has 14 amino acids. Germline V gene lookup returns CDR1 GTSNPN and CDR2 SVGIG (reference sequence). CDR3: CAWSGQGANYGYTF. The CDR3 DNA reads as TGTGCCTGGAGTGGTCAGGGGGCTAACTATGGCTACACCTTC.

The CDR3 reads CASSLYRGLGNSPLHF. The CDR3 region has the DNA TGTGCCAGCAGCTTATACAGGGGCTTGGGCAATTCACCCCTCCACTTT. The chain combines TRBV13 with TRBJ1-6, with TRBD1 identical over 7 bases. The V gene's germline CDR1 is PRHDT and CDR2 FYEKMQ (reference sequence). Trimming took 2 bases from V and 7 from J; bases not matched to a gene: 8. The CDR3 has 16 residues.

The chain links TRBV6-6 to TRBJ1-6; 7 bases align to TRBD1. Germline V gene lookup returns CDR1 MNHNY and CDR2 SVGAGI (reference sequence). The CDR3 totals 15 residues. J gave up 9 bases and V 5 bases, and 10 bases lay outside the gene matches. The CDR3 region has the DNA TGTGCCAGCAGTCATCCGGGACAGCAGGGTTCACCCCTCCACTTT. It is translated as CASSHPGQQGSPLHF.

The chain is built from TRBV6-5 and TRBJ1-1; perhaps TRBD1 as D (5 bases). V lost 0 bases, J lost 1 base, and 9 bases lay in between. The germline V gene encodes CDR1 MNHEY and CDR2 SVGAGI. CDR3 size: 15 residues. The CDR3 reads CASSYSSRANTEAFF. In DNA form, the CDR3 reads TGTGCCAGCAGTTACTCGAGCAGGGCGAACACTGAAGCTTTCTTT.

J is TRBJ2-2 and V is TRBV6-5; tentatively, D is TRBD1 (5 bases). Germline lookup yields CDR1 MNHEY and CDR2 SVGAGI. The length of the CDR3 is 13 residues. V was cut by 8 bases and J by 4 bases, with 11 bases left in between. The DNA for the CDR3 is TGTGCCAGCCGCCAGGGTTTCACCGGGGAGCTGTTTTTT. It yields the protein CASRQGFTGELFF.

Written as DNA, the CDR3 is TGTGCCAGCAGTCCCGGGACAGGGCGATCCTACGAGCAGTACTTC. Translation: CASSPGTGRSYEQYF. The V and J genes are TRBV27 and TRBJ2-7; 9 bases align to TRBD1. Germline V gene lookup returns CDR1 MNHEY and CDR2 SMNVEV (reference sequence). This CDR3 spans 15 amino acids. V was pared by 5 bases and J by 1 base, with 6 bases of the junction left unmatched.

This clone has only one observation. The V call is TRBV18, the J call TRBJ2-7, with D perhaps matching TRBD1 (6 bases). CDR3 length: 14 residues. CDR1 and CDR2 from the germline V gene are KGHSH and LQKENI. The ends were cut back, 6 bases at V and 1 base at J, with 13 bases in the middle. The CDR3 DNA sequence: TGTGCCAGCTCTCCGGTCAGGGGTTCCTACGAGCAGTACTTC. Encoded protein: CASSPVRGSYEQYF.

As for this clone: This CDR3 is also generated by other DNA sequences in the sample. The chain carries TRBV30 and TRBJ1-5, with a possible D match to TRBD1 (5 bases). Germline lookup yields CDR1 GTSNPN and CDR2 SVGIG (reference sequence). The CDR3 runs 13 residues. Trimming pared 2 bases from V and 4 bases from J, leaving 9 bases between. CDR3 DNA sequence: TGTGCCTGGAGTTCTGGGGGGAATCAGCCCCAGCATTTT. Its protein is CAWSSGGNQPQHF.

As DNA, the CDR3 is TGTGCCAGCAGCCCCCCAGGGGGCGGTGGCGGGGAGCTGTTTTTT. Amino acid sequence: CASSPPGGGGGELFF. The chain joins TRBV7-9 to TRBJ2-2, with TRBD1 matching 8 bases. Losses at the gene ends were 5 bases for V and 7 bases for J; bases not matched to a gene: 9. CDR3 length: 15 residues. CDR1 is SEHNR, CDR2 FQNEAQ, per germline (reference sequence).

A single count supports this clone. V is TRBV28 and J is TRBJ1-2; a weak D match, TRBD1 (5 bases). CDR1 and CDR2 (germline): MDHEN, SYDVKM. CDR3 length equals 13 residues. V lost 3 bases to trimming and J lost 8 bases, with 13 bases between them. CDR3 nucleotide sequence: TGTGCCAGCAGTTTCGCAGGGCCCTACGGCTACACCTTC. Translating it yields CASSFAGPYGYTF.

This chain links TRBV3-1 (or the pseudogene TRBV3-2) with TRBJ2-2; D is undetermined. Germline V gives CDR1 LGHDT, CDR2 YNNKEL (reference sequence). The ends were cut back, 2 bases at V and 4 bases at J, with 11 bases in the middle. This CDR3 spans 15 amino acids. The CDR3 is CASSQRVLGTGELFF. CDR3 bases: TGTGCCAGCAGCCAACGGGTATTGGGCACCGGGGAGCTGTTTTTT.

This rearrangement joins TRBV30 to TRBJ2-2, with TRBD1 matching over 9 bases. This CDR3 is 15 amino acids long. Trimming at V came to 5 bases and at J to 6 bases, leaving 10 bases not matched to a gene. Per the germline V gene, CDR1 is GTSNPN and CDR2 is SVGIG (reference sequence). Written as DNA, the CDR3 is TGTGCCTGGGTCCCGGGACAGGGTATGTCCGGGGAGCTGTTTTTT. Its translation is CAWVPGQGMSGELFF. The whole variable domain, filled in from reference TRBV30 and TRBJ2-2, reads SQTIHQWPATLVQPVGSPLSLECTVEGTSNPNLYWYRQAAGRGLQLLFYSVGIGQISSEVPQNLSASRPQDRQFILSSKKLLLSDSGFYLCAWVPGQGMSGELFFGEGSRLTVL.

In DNA form, the CDR3 reads TGTGCCAGCAGCGCAGGGGGCGCAATCTATGGCTACACCTTC. This gives the protein CASSAGGAIYGYTF. The chain is built from TRBV9 and TRBJ1-2, with 8 bases aligning to TRBD1. The germline CDR1 and CDR2 sequences are SGDLS and YYNGEE. The CDR3 sequence is 14 residues long. The V gene end was trimmed by 3 bases and the J gene end by 4 bases; junction bases not matched to a gene: 5.

The rearrangement links TRBV3-1 (or the pseudogene TRBV3-2) to TRBJ1-2; D not certain. The V end lost 8 bases, the J end lost 8 bases, and 15 bases lay between the germline ends. The CDR3 is 12 residues long. Germline CDR1 LGHDT, CDR2 YNNKEL (reference sequence). CDR3: CASASGIGGYTF. CDR3 coding DNA: TGTGCCAGCGCTAGCGGTATCGGGGGCTACACCTTC.